These T cell receptor beta chains were read from a single sample in a study of T cell responses to AZD1222 COVID-19 vaccine. The protocol was immunoSEQ multiplex PCR, while the TCRdb copy is restricted to in-frame clones and leaves out a portion. The sample records some 100,000 clones, around 84% being singletons. This material consisted of peripheral blood, taken 28 days after the second AZD1222 dose. All receptors derive from an adult who received the AZD1222 COVID-19 vaccine. Both conserved end residues are part of each CDR3. A D gene is named only where the DNA matches it firmly. Some rows have no size entry. The others give once, few or many, or a class for an expanded clone.

clone_size j_call cdr3_length d_call v_call cdr3_nt cdr3_aa
- TRBJ2-3 11 - TRBV29-1 TGCAGCAGCCGACAAACAGATACGCAGTATTTT CSSRQTDTQYF
- TRBJ2-1 15 TRBD2 TRBV7-2 TGTGCCAGCAGCTTAGTTAGCGGGAGGGTCAATGAGCAGTTCTTC CASSLVSGRVNEQFF
few TRBJ1-2 16 TRBD1 TRBV7-8 TGTGCCAGCAGCTCAGGGTACTCGGGACAGGACTATGGCTACACCTTC CASSSGYSGQDYGYTF
- TRBJ2-3 16 TRBD2 TRBV10-3 TGTGCCTCGGTACCTAGCGGGGGACCTAGCACAGATACGCAGTATTTT CASVPSGGPSTDTQYF
- TRBJ1-5 13 - TRBV6-4 TGTGCCAGCAGTGAAGGGTCCGCTCAGCCCCAGCATTTT CASSEGSAQPQHF
- TRBJ1-6 15 - TRBV10-3 TGTGCCATCAGTGAGACGGACAGTGTAAGTTCACCCCTCCACTTT CAISETDSVSSPLHF
- TRBJ1-2 16 - TRBV6-1 TGTGCCAGCAGTGCCTCCGGGACACTGGGAGGGTATGGCTACACCTTC CASSASGTLGGYGYTF
- TRBJ1-1 15 TRBD1 TRBV11-2 TGTGCCAGCAGCTTGAACGCCGGGACAGGGGTTGAAGCTTTCTTT CASSLNAGTGVEAFF
few TRBJ1-1 16 TRBD1 TRBV16 TGTGCCAGCAGCCAATCGGGACAGGGGGCGTACACTGAAGCTTTCTTT CASSQSGQGAYTEAFF
- TRBJ2-3 14 - TRBV5-1 TGCGCCAGCAGTAGCGGGACAGATCCAGATACGCAGTATTTT CASSSGTDPDTQYF
- TRBJ1-5 13 - TRBV6-6 TGTGCCAGCAGCCGCAGGGTTTTGGAGCCCCAGCATTTT CASSRRVLEPQHF
- TRBJ2-7 15 - TRBV7-6 TGTGCCAGCAGCTCGAGCGGAGGAAGCTCCTACGAGCAGTACTTC CASSSSGGSSYEQYF
- TRBJ1-4 15 - TRBV5-8 TGTGCCAGCAGCTTGTCAACAGCAACTAATGAAAAACTGTTTTTT CASSLSTATNEKLFF
- TRBJ1-1 13 - TRBV9 TGTGCCAGCAGGGCAACACAGAACACTGAAGCTTTCTTT CASRATQNTEAFF
- TRBJ2-7 15 - TRBV4-1 TGCGCCAGCAGCCATACAGCCCGGGACTCCTACGAGCAGTACTTC CASSHTARDSYEQYF
- TRBJ2-3 15 - TRBV5-1 TGCGCCAGCAGCCTAGGGACAACTAGCACAGATACGCAGTATTTT CASSLGTTSTDTQYF
- TRBJ1-1 14 - TRBV28 TGTGCCAGCAGCGAAGGGGGGGCGCACACTGAAGCTTTCTTT CASSEGGAHTEAFF
- TRBJ1-5 15 - TRBV4-3 TGCGCCAGCAGCCGCCGGACTGGGTATGACCAGCCCCAGCATTTT CASSRRTGYDQPQHF
few TRBJ2-6 18 TRBD2 TRBV7-8 TGTGCCAGCAGCCTACCCGGACTAGATTTTTCTGGGGCCAACGTCCTGACTTTC CASSLPGLDFSGANVLTF
- TRBJ1-6 16 - TRBV28 TGTGCCAGCAGTTTCCTCGGCAGGGGAGAGGAATCACCCCTCCACTTT CASSFLGRGEESPLHF
few TRBJ2-1 16 TRBD2 TRBV7-2 TGTGCCAGCAGCTTAGTTAAGCGGGGGGGCCTAAATGAGCAGTTCTTC CASSLVKRGGLNEQFF
once TRBJ1-2 15 - TRBV10-2 TGCGCCAGCAGTGAGTCGATTCAGCTTATGACAGGCTACACCTTC CASSESIQLMTGYTF
- TRBJ1-1 14 TRBD1 TRBV7-2 TGTGCCAGCAGCGCGACAGGGGGGAGAACTGAAGCTTTCTTT CASSATGGRTEAFF
few TRBJ1-2 14 TRBD1 TRBV6-5 TGTGCCACCAAACGGACAGGGGGCAACTATGGCTACACCTTC CATKRTGGNYGYTF
- TRBJ2-1 13 - TRBV2 TGTGCCAGTGGCCCAAGCGCGACCCATGAGCAGTTCTTC CASGPSATHEQFF
few TRBJ1-1 13 TRBD1 TRBV2 TGTGCCACTACGACAGGGAGGAACACTGAAGCTTTCTTT CATTTGRNTEAFF
few TRBJ1-5 15 - TRBV7-2 TGTGCCAGCAGCTCGGACTACTATAGCAATCAGCCCCAGCATTTT CASSSDYYSNQPQHF
- TRBJ1-4 14 - TRBV2 TGTGCCAGCCATGAAGGGGATTTAAATGAAAAACTGTTTTTT CASHEGDLNEKLFF
- TRBJ2-5 13 - TRBV18 TGTGCCAGCTCAGGGGGGCTTGATGAGACCCAGTACTTC CASSGGLDETQYF
- TRBJ1-6 16 - TRBV27 TGTGCCAGCAGTTTATTGGGGGGGGGCGGTAATTCACCCCTCCACTTT CASSLLGGGGNSPLHF
- TRBJ2-2 16 TRBD1 TRBV7-9 TGTGCCAGCAGCTTACTAGGGGGCCGCGACACCGGGGAGCTGTTTTTT CASSLLGGRDTGELFF
few TRBJ2-7 18 - TRBV4-1 TGCGCCAGCAGCCAAGAGGGGCAGGTTCCCCAACTCTCCTACGAGCAGTACTTC CASSQEGQVPQLSYEQYF
- TRBJ2-5 16 - TRBV11-1 TGTGCCAGCAGCGACTCCCTGGGCAGCTCACAAGAGACCCAGTACTTC CASSDSLGSSQETQYF
- TRBJ2-4 16 - TRBV18 TGTGCCAGCTCACGCAAGAGAGGCCCGCCAGGGAACATTCAGTACTTC CASSRKRGPPGNIQYF
- TRBJ1-4 16 TRBD1 TRBV19 TGTGCCAGTAGTACCCATCAGGACAGGGGGCGTGAAAAACTGTTTTTT CASSTHQDRGREKLFF
- TRBJ2-1 13 - TRBV12-3/TRBV12-4 TGTGCCAGCAGTTTGAATAGATGGAATGAGCAGTTCTTC CASSLNRWNEQFF
- TRBJ2-7 11 TRBD1 TRBV20-1 TGCAGTGCTCTACAGGGGTACGAGCAGTACTTC CSALQGYEQYF
- TRBJ1-1 13 - TRBV28 TGTGCCAGCAGTTCGGGACAGAACACTGAAGCTTTCTTT CASSSGQNTEAFF
- TRBJ1-1 17 TRBD1 TRBV6-2/TRBV6-3 TGTGCCAGCAGTGGCTTTGCCGGACAGGGTATGAACACTGAAGCTTTCTTT CASSGFAGQGMNTEAFF
- TRBJ1-5 13 - TRBV4-3 TGCGCCAGCAGCCAAGCGTTAGGTCAGCCCCAGCATTTT CASSQALGQPQHF
once TRBJ2-3 17 - TRBV7-2 TGTGCCAGCAGCCAGGGAATAAGGGGACCTAGCACAGATACGCAGTATTTT CASSQGIRGPSTDTQYF
- TRBJ2-3 15 - TRBV2 TGTGCCAGCAGTGGTTCGGGGACGACCACAGATACGCAGTATTTT CASSGSGTTTDTQYF
- TRBJ2-3 13 - TRBV27 TGTGCCAGCAGTCTCCAATCCACAGATACGCAGTATTTT CASSLQSTDTQYF
- TRBJ1-4 14 - TRBV27 TGTGCCAGCGGCCAGTACGCAACTAATGAAAAACTGTTTTTT CASGQYATNEKLFF
- TRBJ2-7 14 - TRBV7-6 TGTGCCAGCAAACAGGGACCCGCAGTGGGCGAGCAGTACTTC CASKQGPAVGEQYF
- TRBJ2-7 15 - TRBV11-2 TGTGCCAGCAGCTTAGAACCGGGCTATACCTACGAGCAGTACTTC CASSLEPGYTYEQYF
- TRBJ2-6 14 - TRBV28 TGTGCCAGCACCCGGAGTTCTGGGGCCAACGTCCTGACTTTC CASTRSSGANVLTF
- TRBJ2-3 16 TRBD2 TRBV28 TGTGCCAGCAGTCCTAGCGGGAGGCGAAACACAGATACGCAGTATTTT CASSPSGRRNTDTQYF
- TRBJ2-7 12 TRBD1 TRBV7-9 TGTGCCAGCAGCCCACAGGGGGACGAGCAGTACTTC CASSPQGDEQYF
- TRBJ1-1 12 - TRBV6-2/TRBV6-3 TGTGCCAGCAGTTACCTGAACACTGAAGCTTTCTTT CASSYLNTEAFF
- TRBJ1-1 15 - TRBV2 TGTGCCAGCAGGGACACGGGACACAAGAACACTGAAGCTTTCTTT CASRDTGHKNTEAFF
- TRBJ1-2 15 - TRBV11-2 TGTGCCAGCAGCTTAGGAAGGGGAAGGGGGTATGGCTACACCTTC CASSLGRGRGYGYTF
once TRBJ1-4 13 - TRBV7-9 TGTGCCAGTCCGGACAGTTCGAATGAAAAACTGTTTTTT CASPDSSNEKLFF